These 18 T cell receptor beta chains were all obtained from the same sample, sequenced in a study of T cell repertoires in cytomegalovirus infection. For these receptors, no antigen is known. Each CDR3 protein gets one entry after TCRdb re-called the reads with MiXCR. Altogether 50,000 to 60,000 distinct CDR3 sequences are present, around a fifth being singletons, with the ten largest covering about 80%. The specimen comprised CD8+ T cells from cultured PBMCs, sampled from culture after CMV antigen stimulation. All receptors derive from a human donor in good health (CMV status not recorded). Some clones in this sample may be carry-over from other donors' samples.

This sequence joins TRBV6-5 and TRBJ1-5; D call uncertain. The CDR3 runs 15 residues. V lost 6 bases to trimming and J lost 3 bases, with 15 bases between them. In germline, CDR1 is MNHEY, CDR2 SVGAGI. CDR3 loop: CASSPTGFNNQPQHF. DNA of the CDR3: TGTGCCAGCAGCCCCACGGGATTCAACAATCAGCCCCAGCATTTT.

There are a few counts of this clonotype. The rearrangement joins TRBV6-1 to TRBJ2-5; D is unresolved. Trimming removed 5 bases from V and 0 bases from J, with 13 bases in between. Germline V gene lookup returns CDR1 MNHNS and CDR2 SASEGT. The CDR3 totals 15 residues. The CDR3, as DNA: TGTGCCAGCAGTCCCTCCGGATTTAACCAAGAGACCCAGTACTTC. It encodes CASSPSGFNQETQYF.

V and J are TRBV7-6 and TRBJ2-5, with D unclear. V was shortened by 0 bases and J by 1 base, with 6 bases between the two germline ends. Germline V gene data show CDR1 as SGHVS and CDR2 as FNYEAQ. The CDR3 runs 14 residues. CDR3 coding DNA: TGTGCCAGCAGCTTAGCTGATCGCCAAGAGACCCAGTACTTC. Encoded protein: CASSLADRQETQYF.

This chain uses TRBV6-2 or TRBV6-3 with TRBJ2-6; D gene uncertain. CDR1 MNHEY and CDR2 SVGEGT come from the germline V gene. The CDR3 has 16 residues. Trimming stripped 0 bases from V and 0 bases from J, with 6 bases between. CDR3: CASSYSPGSGANVLTF. The DNA of the CDR3 is TGTGCCAGCAGTTACTCCCCAGGCTCTGGGGCCAACGTCCTGACTTTC.

CDR3 nucleotides: TGTGCCAGCAGTCTGGACATATTCACCGGGGAGCTGTTTTTT. It encodes CASSLDIFTGELFF. The chain recombines TRBV6-5 with TRBJ2-2; D possibly corresponds to TRBD1 (5 bases). V gave up 5 bases and J gave up 4 bases, with 11 bases separating them. The CDR3 is 14 amino acids. The germline V gene has CDR1 MNHEY and CDR2 SVGAGI.

This clonotype was recorded a few times. The chain has TRBV7-2 and TRBJ1-1; 7 nucleotides align to TRBD1. The CDR3 is made up of 12 amino acids. With V trimmed by 4 bases and J by 10 bases, 6 bases remained unmatched. Germline-derived CDR1 and CDR2 are SGHTA and FQGNSA. This chain's CDR3 is CASSSQTGRAFF. In nucleotides, the CDR3 is TGTGCCAGCAGCTCACAGACAGGGAGAGCTTTCTTT.

V gene TRBV30 combines with J gene TRBJ2-5, with D maybe TRBD1 (5 bases). CDR1 is GTSNPN and CDR2 is SVGIG in the germline V gene (reference sequence). The CDR3 is 14 residues long. Trimming removed 5 bases at V and 5 bases at J, with 18 bases between. CDR3: CAWDQQGGLETQYF. DNA of the CDR3: TGTGCCTGGGACCAGCAGGGCGGTTTGGAGACCCAGTACTTC.

In its sample, this clonotype was seen once. V gene TRBV11-2 combines with J gene TRBJ2-7; TRBD2 matches 7 bases. The CDR3 is 15 residues long. Germline values: CDR1 SGHAT, CDR2 FQNNGV. Trimming took 2 bases from V and 6 from J; bases not matched to a gene: 10. The CDR3 nucleotides read TGTGCCAGCAGCTTATGGGGGGGATCGTCGGGCGAGCAGTACTTC. It specifies CASSLWGGSSGEQYF.

The J gene is TRBJ1-5, the V gene TRBV12-3 or TRBV12-4; TRBD1 is a possible D gene (6 bases). The CDR3 covers 17 residues. Trimming took 5 bases from V and 0 from J, leaving 17 bases between them. The CDR3 DNA sequence: TGTGCCAGCAGTCCTGAGGGGGAGGTTTATAGCAATCAGCCCCAGCATTTT. This codes for CASSPEGEVYSNQPQHF.

This clonotype was counted between two and nine times. V is TRBV4-1 and J is TRBJ1-5, with D possibly being TRBD1 (5 bases). Germline V gene data show CDR1 as MGHRA and CDR2 as YSYEKL. There are 15 residues in the CDR3. V lost 0 bases, J lost 4 bases, and 10 bases lay in between. The CDR3 sequence is CASSQEGASNQPQHF. The DNA for the CDR3 is TGCGCCAGCAGCCAAGAAGGGGCGTCGAATCAGCCCCAGCATTTT.

This clonotype has more than one count but fewer than ten. The chain couples TRBV9 to TRBJ2-1; perhaps D is TRBD1 or TRBD2 (5 bases each). Germline assignment: CDR1 SGDLS and CDR2 YYNGEE. V dropped 0 bases and J dropped 0 bases, with 7 bases sitting between them. The CDR3 contains 15 residues. The CDR3 loop reads CASSVDGASYNEQFF. In DNA form, the CDR3 reads TGTGCCAGCAGCGTAGACGGGGCCTCCTACAATGAGCAGTTCTTC. Variable domain in full (rest from reference TRBV9 and TRBJ2-1): DSGVTQTPKHLITATGQRVTLRCSPRSGDLSVYWYQQSLDQGLQFLIQYYNGEERAKGNILERFSAQQFPDLHSELNLSSLELGDSALYFCASSVDGASYNEQFFGPGTRLTVL.

This sequence joins TRBV7-2 and TRBJ1-4; TRBD1 matches 9 bases. Germline CDR1 and CDR2: SGHTA and FQGNSA. V shed 2 bases, J shed 6 bases, and the junction held 1 base outside the gene matches. The CDR3 is made up of 14 amino acids. CDR3 DNA: TGTGCCAGCAGCTTACGGACAGGGGATGAAAAACTGTTTTTT. As protein: CASSLRTGDEKLFF.

The chain combines TRBV27 with TRBJ2-5; possible D gene TRBD1, 6 bases. V was pared by 6 bases and J by 5 bases, with 16 bases between. CDR1 is MNHEY, CDR2 SMNVEV, per germline (reference sequence). This CDR3 is 14 amino acids long. This CDR3 reads CASSGLRGTETQYF. CDR3 coding DNA: TGTGCCAGCAGCGGTTTAAGGGGGACGGAGACCCAGTACTTC.

V and J are TRBV12-3 or TRBV12-4 and TRBJ1-1, with TRBD1 identical over 10 bases. The CDR3 runs to 14 residues. Trimming removed 9 bases from V and 7 bases from J; junction bases left unmatched: 11. CDR3 loop: CASGGGGQGIEAFF. The DNA of the CDR3 is TGTGCCAGTGGGGGAGGGGGACAGGGGATTGAAGCTTTCTTT.

This sequence joins TRBV6-2 or TRBV6-3 and TRBJ2-1; 8 nucleotides agree with TRBD2. CDR3 length: 15 residues. Germline-derived CDR1 and CDR2 are MNHEY and SVGEGT. Losses at the gene ends were 6 bases for V and 4 bases for J; bases not matched to a gene: 8. The CDR3 nucleotides read TGTGCCAGCAGCCTTCGGGGGGGCCTTTACAATGAGCAGTTCTTC. Translation: CASSLRGGLYNEQFF.

This clonotype appeared a few times. J is TRBJ2-3 and V is TRBV6-1; 13 positions agree with TRBD2. Unmatched junction bases numbered 15, after V lost 5 bases and J lost 4 bases. The CDR3 sequence is 19 residues long. CDR1 and CDR2 (germline): MNHNS, SASEGT. Here the CDR3 DNA reads TGTGCCAGCAGTAAGCATTCTACTCCGGGACTAGCGGGGCCAGATACGCAGTATTTT. It codes for CASSKHSTPGLAGPDTQYF.

V gene TRBV13 combines with J gene TRBJ2-5; no definite D call. Per the germline V gene, CDR1 is PRHDT and CDR2 is FYEKMQ (reference sequence). Trimming left V 6 bases short and J 1 base short, with 9 bases between. The CDR3 consists of 13 residues. DNA for the CDR3: TGTGCCAGCAGAACCGGGCCCCAAGAGACCCAGTACTTC. This sequence encodes CASRTGPQETQYF.

The sample holds a few counts of this clonotype. The chain combines TRBV7-9 with TRBJ1-1; maybe TRBD1 (6 bases). V lost 4 bases to trimming and J lost 0 bases, with 18 bases between them. Germline V lookup: CDR1 SEHNR, CDR2 FQNEAQ (reference sequence). This CDR3 region has 17 residues. CDR3 DNA: TGTGCCAGCAGCTCCACCCATCTCCGGACAGTGAACACTGAAGCTTTCTTT. Translated, it gives CASSSTHLRTVNTEAFF.